This record looks at one T cell receptor (beta chain) sequence and its context. Its target is not known. Then a second PCR, running about 7 to 11 cycles, was carried out with a sample-barcoded 5' primer and a J-beta primer mix. Unique molecular identifiers of 12 random nucleotides labeled each cDNA. From the 5' RACE reads, TCRdb called clonotypes with MiXCR, one entry per CDR3 protein. The sample has under 2 million distinct CDR3 sequences, roughly 32% seen once. These data originate in a study of blood T cells in healthy people across ages. Study-level findings and limits: Shifts in expanded clonotypes may have been confounded by donor CMV status, which was unknown. It was the long-lived donors that had more naive CD4+ cells and higher diversity than aged donors.

Germline V gene data show CDR1 as SGHNT and CDR2 as YENEEA. This CDR3 is 13 amino acids long. Trimming left V 5 bases short and J 9 bases short, with 17 bases between. This receptor was taken from a woman aged 25 to 39 in good health. Sequencing was done on a sample of blood. The genes are TRBV11-3 and TRBJ2-7; tentative D call: TRBD1 (7 bases). CDR3 sequence (DNA): TGTGCCAGCAGCCCCAGGGGGGCAACAGGGCAGTACTTC. As protein: CASSPRGATGQYF. Full variable domain (rest looked up from reference TRBV11-3 and TRBJ2-7): EAGVVQSPRYKIIEKKQPVAFWCNPISGHNTLYWYLQNLGQGPELLIRYENEEAVDDSQLPKDRFSAERLKGVDSTLKIQPAELGDSAVYLCASSPRGATGQYFGPGTRLTVT.